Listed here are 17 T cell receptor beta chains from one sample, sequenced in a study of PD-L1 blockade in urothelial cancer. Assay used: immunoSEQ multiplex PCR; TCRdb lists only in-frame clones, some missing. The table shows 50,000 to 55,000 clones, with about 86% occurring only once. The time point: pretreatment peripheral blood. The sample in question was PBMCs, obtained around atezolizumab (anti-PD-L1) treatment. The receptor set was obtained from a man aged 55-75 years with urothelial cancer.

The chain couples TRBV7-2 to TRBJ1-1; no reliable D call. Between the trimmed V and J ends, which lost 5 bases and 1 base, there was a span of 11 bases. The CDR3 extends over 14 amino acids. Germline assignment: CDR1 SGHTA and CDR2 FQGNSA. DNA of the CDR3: TGTGCCAGCAGCCAACAGATTACGAACACTGAAGCTTTCTTT. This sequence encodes CASSQQITNTEAFF.

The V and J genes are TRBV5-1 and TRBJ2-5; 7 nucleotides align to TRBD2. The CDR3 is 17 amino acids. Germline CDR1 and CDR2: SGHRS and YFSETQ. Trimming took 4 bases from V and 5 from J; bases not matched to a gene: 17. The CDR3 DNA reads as TGCGCCAGCAGCCCACTACAGGAACTTCCCGGGAGGGAGACCCAGTACTTC. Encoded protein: CASSPLQELPGRETQYF.

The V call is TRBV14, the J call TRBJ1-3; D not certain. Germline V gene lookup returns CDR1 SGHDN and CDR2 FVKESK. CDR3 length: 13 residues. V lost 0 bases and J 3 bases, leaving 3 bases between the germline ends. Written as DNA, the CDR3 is TGTGCCAGCAGCCAAGATTATGGAAACACCATATATTTT. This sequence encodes CASSQDYGNTIYF.

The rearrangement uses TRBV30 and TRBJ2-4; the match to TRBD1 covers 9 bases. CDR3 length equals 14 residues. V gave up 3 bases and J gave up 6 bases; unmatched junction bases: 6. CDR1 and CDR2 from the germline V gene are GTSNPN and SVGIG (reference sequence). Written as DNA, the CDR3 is TGTGCCTGGAGAGGGACAGGGAGTGGAAACATTCAGTACTTC. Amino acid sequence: CAWRGTGSGNIQYF.

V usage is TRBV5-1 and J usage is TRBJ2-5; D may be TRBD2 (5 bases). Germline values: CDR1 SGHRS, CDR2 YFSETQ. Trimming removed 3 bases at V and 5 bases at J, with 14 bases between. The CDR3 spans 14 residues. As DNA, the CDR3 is TGCGCCAGCAGCTATCGAGGGTTTGGTGAGACCCAGTACTTC. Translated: CASSYRGFGETQYF. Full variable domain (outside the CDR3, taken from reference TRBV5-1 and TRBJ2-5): KAGVTQTPRYLIKTRGQQVTLSCSPISGHRSVSWYQQTPGQGLQFLFEYFSETQRNKGNFPGRFSGRQFSNSRSEMNVSTLELGDSALYLCASSYRGFGETQYFGPGTRLLVL.

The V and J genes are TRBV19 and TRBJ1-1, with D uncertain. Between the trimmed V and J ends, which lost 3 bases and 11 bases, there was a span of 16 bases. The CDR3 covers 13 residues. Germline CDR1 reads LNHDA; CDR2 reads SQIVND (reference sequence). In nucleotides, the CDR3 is TGTGCCAGTAGTATCGGATCACCGGCGGCCGCTTTCTTT. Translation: CASSIGSPAAAFF.

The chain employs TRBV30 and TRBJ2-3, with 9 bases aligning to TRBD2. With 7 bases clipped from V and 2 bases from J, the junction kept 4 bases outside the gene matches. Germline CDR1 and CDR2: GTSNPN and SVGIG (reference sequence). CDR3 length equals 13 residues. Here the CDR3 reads CASGLAHTDTQYF. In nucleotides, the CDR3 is TGTGCCTCCGGACTAGCGCACACAGATACGCAGTATTTT.

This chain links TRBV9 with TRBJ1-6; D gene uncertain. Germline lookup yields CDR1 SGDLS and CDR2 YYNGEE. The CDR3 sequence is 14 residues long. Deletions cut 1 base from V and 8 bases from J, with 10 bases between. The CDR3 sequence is CASSVNPRDSPLHF. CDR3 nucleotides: TGTGCCAGCAGCGTAAATCCTCGGGATTCACCCCTCCACTTT.

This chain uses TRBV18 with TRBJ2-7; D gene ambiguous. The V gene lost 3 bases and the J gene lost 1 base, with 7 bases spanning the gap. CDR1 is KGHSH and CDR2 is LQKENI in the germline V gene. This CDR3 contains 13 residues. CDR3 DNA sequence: TGTGCCAGCTCACCTGCACAGTCCTACGAGCAGTACTTC. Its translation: CASSPAQSYEQYF.

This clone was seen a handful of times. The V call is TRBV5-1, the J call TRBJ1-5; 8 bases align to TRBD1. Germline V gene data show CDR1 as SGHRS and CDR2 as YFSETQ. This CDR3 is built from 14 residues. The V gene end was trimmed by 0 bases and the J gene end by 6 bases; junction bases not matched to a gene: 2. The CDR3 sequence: CASSLAGGSQPQHF. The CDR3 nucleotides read TGCGCCAGCAGCTTGGCAGGGGGCAGTCAGCCCCAGCATTTT.

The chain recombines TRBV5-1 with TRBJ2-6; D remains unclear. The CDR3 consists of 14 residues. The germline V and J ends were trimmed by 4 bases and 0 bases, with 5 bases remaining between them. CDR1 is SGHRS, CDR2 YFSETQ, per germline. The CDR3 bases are TGCGCCAGCAGCGGTAGCTCTGGGGCCAACGTCCTGACTTTC. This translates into CASSGSSGANVLTF. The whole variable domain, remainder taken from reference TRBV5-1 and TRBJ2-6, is KAGVTQTPRYLIKTRGQQVTLSCSPISGHRSVSWYQQTPGQGLQFLFEYFSETQRNKGNFPGRFSGRQFSNSRSEMNVSTLELGDSALYLCASSGSSGANVLTFGAGSRLTVL.

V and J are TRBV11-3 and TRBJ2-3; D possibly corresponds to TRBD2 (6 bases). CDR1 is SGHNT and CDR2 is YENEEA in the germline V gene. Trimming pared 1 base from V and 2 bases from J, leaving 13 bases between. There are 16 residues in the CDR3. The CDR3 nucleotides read TGTGCCAGCAGCTTAGGAGGTTGGCGGGACACAGATACGCAGTATTTT. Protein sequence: CASSLGGWRDTDTQYF.

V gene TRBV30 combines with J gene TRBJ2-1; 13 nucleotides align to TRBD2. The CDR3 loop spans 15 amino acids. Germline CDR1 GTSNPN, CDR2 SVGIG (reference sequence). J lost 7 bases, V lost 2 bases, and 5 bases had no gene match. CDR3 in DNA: TGTGCCTGGAGTTTACTAGCGGGGGGGCCGAATGAGCAGTTCTTC. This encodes CAWSLLAGGPNEQFF. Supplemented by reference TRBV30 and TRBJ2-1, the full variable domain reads SQTIHQWPATLVQPVGSPLSLECTVEGTSNPNLYWYRQAAGRGLQLLFYSVGIGQISSEVPQNLSASRPQDRQFILSSKKLLLSDSGFYLCAWSLLAGGPNEQFFGPGTRLTVL.

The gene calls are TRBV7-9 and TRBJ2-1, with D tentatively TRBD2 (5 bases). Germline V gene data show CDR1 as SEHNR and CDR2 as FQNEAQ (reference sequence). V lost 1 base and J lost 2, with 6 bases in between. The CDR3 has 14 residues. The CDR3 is CASSLDGTYNEQFF. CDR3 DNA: TGTGCCAGCAGCTTAGACGGGACCTACAATGAGCAGTTCTTC.

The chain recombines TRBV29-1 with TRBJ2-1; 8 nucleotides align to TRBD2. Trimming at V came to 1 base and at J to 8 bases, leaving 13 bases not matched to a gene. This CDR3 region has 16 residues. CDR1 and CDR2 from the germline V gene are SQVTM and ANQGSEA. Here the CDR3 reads CSVEAAGGLNRDEQFF. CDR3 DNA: TGCAGCGTTGAAGCTGCGGGAGGACTCAATAGGGATGAGCAGTTCTTC.

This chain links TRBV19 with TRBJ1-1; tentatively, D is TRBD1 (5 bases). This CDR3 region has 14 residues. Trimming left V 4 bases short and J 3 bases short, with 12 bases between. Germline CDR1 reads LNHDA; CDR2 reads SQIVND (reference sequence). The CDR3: CASSNYGRDTEAFF. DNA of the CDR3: TGTGCCAGTAGTAATTATGGCAGGGACACTGAAGCTTTCTTT.

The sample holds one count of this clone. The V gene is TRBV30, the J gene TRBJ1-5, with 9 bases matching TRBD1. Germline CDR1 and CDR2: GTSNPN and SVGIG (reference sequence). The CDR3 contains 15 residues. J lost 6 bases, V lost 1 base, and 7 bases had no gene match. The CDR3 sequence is CAWSDGTGFSQPQHF. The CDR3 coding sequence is TGTGCCTGGAGTGACGGGACAGGGTTCAGTCAGCCCCAGCATTTT.